Presented here are 27 T cell receptor beta chains from one specimen sequenced in a study of cytomegalovirus exposure and HLA in healthy donors. Amplification used 60 Vbeta primers and 13 Jbeta primers. Method: immunoSEQ multiplex PCR; TCRdb's copy keeps in-frame clones and lacks some. The sample has some 150,000 clones, just under 70% seen once. Sequencing input: PBMCs. These receptors all come from a man aged 55 to 70 in good health and CMV-seronegative.

The J gene is TRBJ2-2, the V gene TRBV28, with D perhaps TRBD2 (6 bases). The CDR3 loop spans 14 amino acids. Trimming removed 8 bases at V and 5 bases at J, with 15 bases between. Germline lookup yields CDR1 MDHEN and CDR2 SYDVKM. The CDR3 region has the DNA TGTGCCAGCGCTCGTGGGACTCGAACCGGGGAGCTGTTTTTT. Protein: CASARGTRTGELFF.

This clone was counted between two and nine times. The chain uses TRBV5-5 and TRBJ1-3; TRBD1 matches 7 bases. This CDR3 spans 14 amino acids. CDR1 and CDR2 (germline): SGHKS, YYEKEE (reference sequence). V dropped 8 bases and J dropped 1; count of bases not matched to a gene: 6. CDR3 in amino acids: CASSTGLSGNTIYF. The CDR3 DNA reads as TGTGCCAGTTCGACAGGGTTATCTGGAAACACCATATATTTT.

The chain combines TRBV29-1 with TRBJ2-7; maybe TRBD2 (6 bases). CDR1 is SQVTM, CDR2 ANQGSEA, per germline. The CDR3 sequence is 14 residues long. V was pared by 7 bases and J by 4 bases, with 20 bases between. The CDR3 region is CSAAGGFEDYEQYF. DNA of the CDR3: TGCAGCGCCGCTGGGGGGTTCGAGGATTACGAGCAGTACTTC.

The rearrangement joins TRBV19 to TRBJ2-4, with 10 bases identical to TRBD2. Germline loops: CDR1 LNHDA, CDR2 SQIVND (reference sequence). The V gene end was trimmed by 6 bases and the J gene end by 6 bases; junction bases not matched to a gene: 5. This CDR3 comprises 14 residues. In nucleotides, the CDR3 is TGTGCCAGTAGAGCGGGAGGGCCGGGAAACATTCAGTACTTC. Translation gives CASRAGGPGNIQYF.

In DNA, the CDR3 is TGTGCCAGCAGCGTTCCGGGACAGGGGGCCGGGACTGAAGCTTTCTTT. Residues: CASSVPGQGAGTEAFF. This chain uses TRBV7-2 with TRBJ1-1; 12 nucleotides agree with TRBD1. Germline loops: CDR1 SGHTA, CDR2 FQGNSA. The ends lost 5 bases at V and 5 bases at J; junction bases unmatched: 9. CDR3 size: 16 residues.

V usage is TRBV18 and J usage is TRBJ1-1; D is perhaps TRBD1 (6 bases). The V gene's germline CDR1 is KGHSH and CDR2 LQKENI. Trimming took off 3 bases at V and 3 bases at J, with 8 bases between the two ends. The CDR3 runs 13 residues. CDR3 coding DNA: TGTGCCAGCTCACCTCGGACAGACACTGAAGCTTTCTTT. This translates into CASSPRTDTEAFF.

The chain joins TRBV7-2 to TRBJ1-5; 9 positions match TRBD1. Germline lookup yields CDR1 SGHTA and CDR2 FQGNSA. The CDR3 has 14 residues. V lost 2 bases, J lost 6 bases, and 2 bases stayed unmatched. CDR3 region: CASSLNRGRQPQHF. The CDR3 nucleotides are TGTGCCAGCAGCTTAAACAGGGGGCGTCAGCCCCAGCATTTT.

The chain joins TRBV7-9 to TRBJ2-7, with D maybe TRBD2 (6 bases). The V and J ends lost 2 bases and 0 bases respectively, with 8 bases between them. The CDR3 totals 14 residues. Germline V CDR1 and CDR2: SEHNR, FQNEAQ (reference sequence). The CDR3, as DNA: TGTGCCAGCAGCTTATTAGCGGACTCCTACGAGCAGTACTTC. Amino acid sequence: CASSLLADSYEQYF.

The rearrangement links TRBV9 to TRBJ1-1; TRBD1 matches 9 bases. Germline V gene lookup returns CDR1 SGDLS and CDR2 YYNGEE. With V trimmed by 0 bases and J by 7 bases, 7 bases remained unmatched. The CDR3 runs to 15 residues. The CDR3, as DNA: TGTGCCAGCAGCGTAGAGGGGACAGGGATCGGTGAAGCTTTCTTT. This gives the protein CASSVEGTGIGEAFF. The whole variable domain, filled in from reference TRBV9 and TRBJ1-1, reads DSGVTQTPKHLITATGQRVTLRCSPRSGDLSVYWYQQSLDQGLQFLIQYYNGEERAKGNILERFSAQQFPDLHSELNLSSLELGDSALYFCASSVEGTGIGEAFFGQGTRLTVV.

In this sample, this clone is medium-sized. The rearrangement links TRBV6-1 to TRBJ2-7; 11 bases align to TRBD2. CDR3 length: 12 amino acids. CDR1 is MNHNS and CDR2 is SASEGT in the germline V gene. Trimming cost V 6 bases and J 5 bases; bases outside gene matches: 0. CDR3 protein: CASRGLADEQYF. CDR3 DNA: TGTGCCAGCAGGGGACTAGCGGACGAGCAGTACTTC.

The rearrangement links TRBV7-3 to TRBJ2-5, with D tentatively TRBD2 (6 bases). Per germline, CDR1 SGHTA and CDR2 FQGTGA. The CDR3 consists of 15 residues. Trimming cost V 2 bases and J 2 bases, with 12 bases left between them. The CDR3 here is CASSLGLAFQETQYF. The CDR3 coding sequence is TGTGCCAGCAGCTTAGGGCTAGCGTTTCAAGAGACCCAGTACTTC. Variable domain in full (rest from reference TRBV7-3 and TRBJ2-5): GAGVSQTPSNKVTEKGKYVELRCDPISGHTALYWYRQSLGQGPEFLIYFQGTGAADDSGLPNDRFFAVRPEGSVSTLKIQRTERGDSAVYLCASSLGLAFQETQYFGPGTRLLVL.

The CDR3 here is CASSLTGTGTNIQYF. Here the CDR3 DNA reads TGCGCCAGCAGCTTGACCGGGACAGGGACGAACATTCAGTACTTC. The rearrangement joins TRBV5-1 to TRBJ2-4; 9 bases are a match to TRBD1. The CDR3 length is 15 residues. The trim removed 1 base at V and 7 bases at J, leaving 6 bases unmatched. Germline V CDR1 and CDR2: SGHRS, YFSETQ.

This clone was seen only a few times. CDR3 sequence reads: CASSRLSTGTEAFF. CDR3 nucleotides: TGTGCCAGCAGCCGCCTATCGACTGGCACTGAAGCTTTCTTT. This sequence joins TRBV11-3 and TRBJ1-1; D is uncertain. The germline gives CDR1 SGHNT, CDR2 YENEEA. This CDR3 comprises 14 residues. Trimming took 5 bases from V and 4 from J, leaving 14 bases between them.

This chain uses TRBV9 with TRBJ2-7; 9 nucleotides align to TRBD2. The CDR3 has 16 amino acids. Per germline, CDR1 SGDLS and CDR2 YYNGEE. Trimming took 4 bases from V and 1 from J; bases not matched to a gene: 9. The CDR3 nucleotides read TGTGCCAGCAGCCCACGAGGGCGGGAGGGGTCCTACGAGCAGTACTTC. Protein: CASSPRGREGSYEQYF.

The chain couples TRBV27 to TRBJ2-4; the D gene is possibly TRBD1 (5 bases). Germline V CDR1 and CDR2: MNHEY, SMNVEV (reference sequence). V lost 2 bases to trimming and J lost 6 bases, with 11 bases between them. This CDR3 is built from 14 residues. The CDR3 DNA sequence: TGTGCCAGCAGTTTACCAGGGATAGGAAACATTCAGTACTTC. It yields the protein CASSLPGIGNIQYF.

This clone occurred a few times. The rearrangement uses TRBV10-1 and TRBJ1-1, with a weak D call TRBD1 (5 bases). Germline V gene lookup returns CDR1 WNHNN and CDR2 SYGVQD (reference sequence). There are 13 residues in the CDR3. Trimming took 6 bases from V and 0 from J, leaving 8 bases between them. CDR3 sequence reads: CASSVTVNTEAFF. CDR3 in DNA: TGCGCCAGCAGCGTGACAGTGAACACTGAAGCTTTCTTT.

This clone appeared a single time. The chain couples TRBV9 to TRBJ1-1, with D possibly TRBD1 on 5 matching bases. The CDR3 contains 14 residues. The germline V gene encodes CDR1 SGDLS and CDR2 YYNGEE. V was cut by 6 bases and J by 1 base, with 13 bases left in between. CDR3 region: CASTGPTGNTEAFF. The CDR3 bases are TGTGCCAGCACCGGACCTACAGGGAACACTGAAGCTTTCTTT.

The chain combines TRBV27 with TRBJ2-3; D is perhaps TRBD1 (6 bases). Germline V gene data show CDR1 as MNHEY and CDR2 as SMNVEV (reference sequence). This CDR3 region has 15 residues. V lost 6 bases and J lost 0, with 13 bases in between. The CDR3 is CASRLLGASTDTQYF. In DNA, the CDR3 is TGTGCCAGCAGACTCCTGGGGGCCAGCACAGATACGCAGTATTTT.

There are a few counts of this clone. The CDR3 DNA is TGTGCCAGCAGCCCTACCGACAGGGGAAGGGATAGCAATCAGCCCCAGCATTTT. As protein: CASSPTDRGRDSNQPQHF. The rearrangement joins TRBV4-2 to TRBJ1-5; 8 bases are shared with TRBD1. The V gene end was trimmed by 4 bases and the J gene end by 0 bases; junction bases not matched to a gene: 11. The CDR3 contains 18 residues. Germline values: CDR1 LGHNA, CDR2 YNFKEQ.

The rearrangement uses TRBV5-1 and TRBJ2-5; 7 nucleotides agree with TRBD1. With 2 bases clipped from V and 1 base from J, the junction kept 2 bases outside the gene matches. CDR1 SGHRS and CDR2 YFSETQ come from the germline V gene. The CDR3 has 14 residues. DNA of the CDR3: TGCGCCAGCAGCTTAACAGGGGCCCAAGAGACCCAGTACTTC. Amino acid sequence: CASSLTGAQETQYF.

The chain recombines TRBV7-3 with TRBJ2-3; weak D call: TRBD1 (6 bases). Trimming removed 3 bases from V and 5 bases from J, with 9 bases in between. Germline V gene sequence: CDR1 SGHTA, CDR2 FQGTGA. CDR3 length: 13 amino acids. The chain's CDR3 is CASSFGQRDTQYF. CDR3 DNA: TGTGCCAGCAGCTTCGGACAGAGAGATACGCAGTATTTT.

Only one count was recorded for this clone. This chain connects TRBV9 to TRBJ1-2; no reliable D call. CDR1 is SGDLS and CDR2 is YYNGEE in the germline V gene. V was shortened by 0 bases and J by 2 bases, with 11 bases between the two germline ends. This CDR3 has 15 residues. Here the CDR3 reads CASSVGGVGNYGYTF. The CDR3 DNA reads TGTGCCAGCAGCGTAGGCGGGGTTGGCAACTATGGCTACACCTTC. Full variable domain (outside the CDR3, taken from reference TRBV9 and TRBJ1-2): DSGVTQTPKHLITATGQRVTLRCSPRSGDLSVYWYQQSLDQGLQFLIQYYNGEERAKGNILERFSAQQFPDLHSELNLSSLELGDSALYFCASSVGGVGNYGYTFGSGTRLTVV.

The V call is TRBV7-2, the J call TRBJ1-1; D is unresolved. The ends were cut back, 1 base at V and 5 bases at J, with 8 bases in the middle. This CDR3 has 13 amino acids. The germline V gene encodes CDR1 SGHTA and CDR2 FQGNSA. The CDR3 DNA is TGTGCCAGCAGCTTAGGGAGGGAGACTGAAGCTTTCTTT. This encodes CASSLGRETEAFF.

The rearrangement uses TRBV15 and TRBJ1-2; tentative D call: TRBD1 (6 bases). The CDR3 covers 13 residues. The ends were cut back, 4 bases at V and 8 bases at J, with 14 bases in the middle. CDR1 is LNHNV and CDR2 is YYDKDF in the germline V gene (reference sequence). CDR3 protein: CATSKQGPGGYTF. DNA of the CDR3: TGTGCCACCAGCAAACAGGGACCCGGAGGCTACACCTTC.

V and J are TRBV9 and TRBJ2-7; TRBD2 matches at 13 bases. CDR3 length: 17 residues. CDR1 is SGDLS, CDR2 YYNGEE, per germline. V was clipped by 5 bases and J by 2 bases; unmatched bases: 10. CDR3: CASSEGTSGEGAYEQYF. CDR3 in DNA: TGTGCCAGCAGTGAGGGGACTAGCGGGGAGGGCGCCTACGAGCAGTACTTC.

This clone was seen only once. This chain joins TRBV5-4 and TRBJ1-2, with TRBD1 identical over 11 bases. The V gene's germline CDR1 is SGHNT and CDR2 YYREEE (reference sequence). V lost 5 bases, J lost 4 bases, and 4 bases stayed unmatched. This CDR3 comprises 14 residues. CDR3 coding DNA: TGTGCCAGCAGACGGACAGGGGGCGGCTATGGCTACACCTTC. It specifies CASRRTGGGYGYTF.

The rearrangement joins TRBV9 to TRBJ2-1; 7 bases are a match to TRBD2. The V gene's germline CDR1 is SGDLS and CDR2 YYNGEE. Trimming cost V 0 bases and J 10 bases; bases outside gene matches: 7. The CDR3 has 14 amino acids. The CDR3 DNA sequence: TGTGCCAGCAGCGTAGTGGGGGAGGGCAGCGAGCAGTTCTTC. Encoded protein: CASSVVGEGSEQFF. Filled out from reference TRBV9 and TRBJ2-1, the complete variable domain reads DSGVTQTPKHLITATGQRVTLRCSPRSGDLSVYWYQQSLDQGLQFLIQYYNGEERAKGNILERFSAQQFPDLHSELNLSSLELGDSALYFCASSVVGEGSEQFFGPGTRLTVL.